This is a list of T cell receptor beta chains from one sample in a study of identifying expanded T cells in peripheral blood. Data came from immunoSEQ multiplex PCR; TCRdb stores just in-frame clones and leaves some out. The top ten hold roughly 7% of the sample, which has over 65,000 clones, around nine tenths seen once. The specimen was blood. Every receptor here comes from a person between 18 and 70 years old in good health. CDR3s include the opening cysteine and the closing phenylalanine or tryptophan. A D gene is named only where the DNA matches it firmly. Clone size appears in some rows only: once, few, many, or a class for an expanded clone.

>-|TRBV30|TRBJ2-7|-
CAWSVLQANEQYF
TGTGCCTGGAGTGTACTACAGGCTAACGAGCAGTACTTC
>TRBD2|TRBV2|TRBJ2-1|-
CASRTRGGNEQFF
TGTGCCAGCAGGACCCGGGGGGGCAATGAGCAGTTCTTC
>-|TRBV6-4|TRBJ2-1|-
CASSLMGGRSSYNEQFF
TGTGCCAGCAGCCTGATGGGGGGTCGGAGCTCCTACAATGAGCAGTTCTTC
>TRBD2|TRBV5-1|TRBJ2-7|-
CASSQLAGGYEQYF
TGCGCCAGCAGTCAGCTAGCGGGAGGATACGAGCAGTACTTC
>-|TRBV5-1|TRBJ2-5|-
CASSPAWGRGQETQYF
TGCGCCAGCAGCCCGGCTTGGGGAAGAGGGCAAGAGACCCAGTACTTC
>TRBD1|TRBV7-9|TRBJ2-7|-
CASSLGTGGSYEQYF
TGTGCCAGCAGCTTAGGGACAGGGGGCTCCTACGAGCAGTACTTC
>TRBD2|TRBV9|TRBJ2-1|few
CASSTRGAGVGQNEQFF
TGTGCCAGCAGCACGAGGGGAGCGGGAGTGGGTCAGAATGAGCAGTTCTTC
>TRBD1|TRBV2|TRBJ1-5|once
CASTREARQGDQPQHF
TGTGCCAGCACCCGGGAGGCTCGACAGGGAGATCAGCCCCAGCATTTT
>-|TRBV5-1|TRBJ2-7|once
CASSLEDSHEQYF
TGCGCCAGCAGCTTAGAGGACAGCCACGAGCAGTACTTC
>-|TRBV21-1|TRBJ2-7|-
CASSKKGGNSYEQYF
TGTGCCAGCAGCAAAAAAGGGGGCAACTCCTACGAGCAGTACTTC
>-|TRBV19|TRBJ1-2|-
CASSTSGVKYGYTF
TGTGCCAGTAGTACCTCCGGGGTAAAATATGGCTACACCTTC
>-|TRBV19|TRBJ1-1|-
CASSIEGHPNTEAFF
TGTGCCAGTAGTATTGAGGGACACCCAAACACTGAAGCTTTCTTT
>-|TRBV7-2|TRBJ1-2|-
CASCPQGLSNYGYTF
TGTGCCAGCTGTCCACAAGGACTCTCCAACTATGGCTACACCTTC
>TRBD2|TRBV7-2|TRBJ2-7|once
CASSPSALAASYEQYF
TGTGCCAGCAGCCCTTCGGCACTAGCGGCTTCTTACGAGCAGTACTTC
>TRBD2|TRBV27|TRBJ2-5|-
CASSSMGLAKETQYF
TGTGCCAGCAGTTCTATGGGACTAGCTAAGGAGACCCAGTACTTC
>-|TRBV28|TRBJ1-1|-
CASSFGQLNTEAFF
TGTGCCAGCAGTTTCGGACAGCTCAACACTGAAGCTTTCTTT
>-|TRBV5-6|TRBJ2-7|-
CASSLFRRAFEQYF
TGTGCCAGCAGCTTGTTTCGGAGGGCTTTTGAGCAGTACTTC
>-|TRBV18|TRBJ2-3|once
CASSPYRLEKTDTQYF
TGTGCCAGCTCACCTTACAGGTTAGAAAAAACAGATACGCAGTATTTT
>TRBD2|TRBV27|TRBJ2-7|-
CASSSVGGTTYSYEQYF
TGTGCCAGCAGTTCGGTGGGAGGGACTACGTACTCCTACGAGCAGTACTTC
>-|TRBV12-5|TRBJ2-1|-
CASGLRDNTEQFF
TGTGCTAGTGGTTTGCGGGACAATACTGAGCAGTTCTTC
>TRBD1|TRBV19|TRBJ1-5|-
CASKTGGDSNQPQHF
TGTGCCAGTAAAACAGGGGGCGATTCCAATCAGCCCCAGCATTTT
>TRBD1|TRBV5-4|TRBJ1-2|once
CASSLGTGHYGYTF
TGTGCCAGCAGCTTAGGGACAGGGCACTATGGCTACACCTTC
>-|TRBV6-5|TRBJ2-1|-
CASSSRGAYNEQFF
TGTGCCAGCAGTTCCCGAGGGGCCTACAATGAGCAGTTCTTC
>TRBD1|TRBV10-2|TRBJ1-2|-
CASSDLGTGINYGYTF
TGCGCCAGCAGCGATTTGGGGACAGGGATTAACTATGGCTACACCTTC
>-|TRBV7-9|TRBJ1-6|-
CASSRDGSNSPLHF
TGTGCCAGCAGCCGAGACGGTTCCAATTCACCCCTCCACTTT
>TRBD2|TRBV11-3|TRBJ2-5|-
CASSSTSQAKTQYF
TGTGCCAGCAGCTCGACTAGCCAGGCCAAGACCCAGTACTTC
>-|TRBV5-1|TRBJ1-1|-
CASSLDRDTEAFF
TGCGCCAGCAGCTTGGACAGGGACACTGAAGCTTTCTTT
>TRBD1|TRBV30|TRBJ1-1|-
CAWSATGGEAFF
TGTGCCTGGAGTGCGACAGGGGGTGAAGCTTTCTTT
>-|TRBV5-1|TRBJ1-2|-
CASSTGQNYGYTF
TGCGCCAGCAGTACAGGACAGAACTATGGCTACACCTTC
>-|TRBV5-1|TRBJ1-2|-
CASSQNPRGNYGYTF
TGCGCCAGCAGTCAAAACCCCAGGGGTAACTATGGCTACACCTTC
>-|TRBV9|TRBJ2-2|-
CASSPRGTSNTGELFF
TGTGCCAGCAGCCCACGGGGGACGTCTAACACCGGGGAGCTGTTTTTT
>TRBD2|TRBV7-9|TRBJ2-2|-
CASSLDGGINTGELFF
TGTGCCAGCAGCTTAGACGGGGGGATTAACACCGGGGAGCTGTTTTTT
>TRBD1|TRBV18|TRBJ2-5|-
CASSTGTGDIGTQYF
TGTGCCAGCTCAACCGGGACAGGGGATATCGGGACCCAGTACTTC
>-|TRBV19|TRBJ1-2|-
CASSISVGSDGYTF
TGTGCCAGTAGTATAAGCGTGGGGTCCGACGGCTACACCTTC
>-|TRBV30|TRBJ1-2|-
CAWSVPSDTNYGYTF
TGTGCCTGGAGTGTACCTAGCGACACTAACTATGGCTACACCTTC
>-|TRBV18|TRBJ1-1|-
CASSPPISSNTEAFF
TGTGCCAGCTCACCACCCATTTCCTCAAACACTGAAGCTTTCTTT
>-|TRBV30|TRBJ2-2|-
CAWSAPGAGELFF
TGTGCCTGGAGTGCCCCCGGGGCCGGGGAGCTGTTTTTT
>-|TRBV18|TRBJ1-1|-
CASSARGGRENTEAFF
TGTGCCAGCTCGGCTAGGGGTGGTAGGGAAAACACTGAAGCTTTCTTT
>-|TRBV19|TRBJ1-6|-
CASSISSDPYSPLHF
TGTGCCAGTAGTATTTCTTCCGACCCATATTCACCCCTCCACTTT
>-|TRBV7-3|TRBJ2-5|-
CASSPGGGQETQYF
TGTGCCAGCAGCCCCGGTGGGGGCCAAGAGACCCAGTACTTC
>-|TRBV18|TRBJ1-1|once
CASSQGLIMNTEAFF
TGTGCCAGCTCACAGGGGCTGATCATGAACACTGAAGCTTTCTTT
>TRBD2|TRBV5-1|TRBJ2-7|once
CASSARSPGLAVYEQYF
TGCGCCAGCAGTGCAAGAAGCCCGGGACTAGCGGTTTACGAGCAGTACTTC
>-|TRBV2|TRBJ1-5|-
CASRRTAYQPQHF
TGTGCCAGCAGACGGACAGCTTATCAGCCCCAGCATTTT
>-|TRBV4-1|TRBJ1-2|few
CASSPSLVTGYGYTF
TGCGCCAGCAGCCCTTCCCTGGTCACGGGTTATGGCTACACCTTC
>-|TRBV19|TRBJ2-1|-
CASIRTDTNEQFF
TGTGCCAGTATTCGGACCGACACGAATGAGCAGTTCTTC
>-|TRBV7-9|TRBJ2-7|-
CASSLGTPAYEQYF
TGTGCCAGCAGCTTAGGGACCCCCGCCTACGAGCAGTACTTC
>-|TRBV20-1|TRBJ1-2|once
CSVGNYYGYTF
TGCAGTGTTGGGAATTACTATGGCTACACCTTC
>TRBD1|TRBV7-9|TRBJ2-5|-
CASSSTGNPAETQYF
TGTGCCAGCAGCTCGACAGGGAATCCGGCCGAGACCCAGTACTTC
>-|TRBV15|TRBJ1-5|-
CATSRDPGLNQPQHF
TGTGCCACCAGCAGAGATCCAGGGCTTAATCAGCCCCAGCATTTT
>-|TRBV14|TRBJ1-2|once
CASSQALRGRGYTF
TGTGCCAGCAGCCAAGCTCTACGGGGTCGCGGCTACACCTTC
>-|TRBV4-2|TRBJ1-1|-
CASSHENTEAFF
TGTGCCAGCAGCCATGAGAACACTGAAGCTTTCTTT
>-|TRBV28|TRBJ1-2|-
CASSLTGNYGYTF
TGTGCCAGCAGTTTGACGGGGAACTATGGCTACACCTTC